The 31 T cell receptor beta chains below come from one sample, sequenced in a study of cytomegalovirus exposure and HLA in healthy donors. Primers for the PCR totalled 60 Vbeta and 13 Jbeta. The data were produced by immunoSEQ multiplex PCR, yet TCRdb's version contains in-frame clones alone and is incomplete. The table records around 170,000 clones, almost 85% of them present only once. Sequencing was carried out using PBMCs. These receptor sequences come from a woman between 45 and 60 years old in good health and CMV-seronegative.

This clone is a singleton in its sample. The rearrangement links TRBV11-2 to TRBJ2-1; D gene ambiguous. V was pared by 3 bases and J by 5 bases, with 20 bases between. Germline assignment: CDR1 SGHAT and CDR2 FQNNGV. The CDR3 sequence is 17 residues long. This chain's CDR3 is CASSFWPRVQRDNEQFF. In DNA form, the CDR3 reads TGTGCCAGCAGCTTTTGGCCCCGGGTTCAACGCGACAATGAGCAGTTCTTC.

This chain joins TRBV30 and TRBJ1-2; 8 bases are a match to TRBD1. Germline trimming cut 3 bases from V and 14 bases from J; bases unmatched to any gene: 14. CDR3 length equals 13 residues. Looked up from germline, CDR1 is GTSNPN and CDR2 is SVGIG (reference sequence). DNA of the CDR3: TGTGCCTGGAGCCAGACAGGGGACGAGTCGCAGACCTTC. It specifies CAWSQTGDESQTF.

This sequence joins TRBV11-3 and TRBJ2-1; no clear D. The V end was cut by 1 base, the J end by 8 bases, with 9 bases between. Germline CDR1 reads SGHNT; CDR2 reads YENEEA. CDR3 length: 13 amino acids. CDR3 residues: CASSLGVRDEQFF. Written as DNA, the CDR3 is TGTGCCAGCAGCTTAGGAGTCCGGGATGAGCAGTTCTTC.

This chain connects TRBV5-1 to TRBJ1-1; TRBD1 agrees at 7 bases. CDR1 is SGHRS, CDR2 YFSETQ, per germline. The J segment lost 1 base and the V segment lost 5 bases, leaving 5 bases of the junction unmatched. The CDR3 covers 14 residues. The CDR3 bases are TGCGCCAGCAGACACAGGGGTTGGAACACTGAAGCTTTCTTT. Translating gives CASRHRGWNTEAFF.

The V and J genes are TRBV7-9 and TRBJ1-1; maybe TRBD1 (6 bases). Per germline, CDR1 SEHNR and CDR2 FQNEAQ (reference sequence). Trimming removed 5 bases at V and 3 bases at J, with 10 bases between. This CDR3 has 13 residues. The CDR3 is CASSPRQDTEAFF. The CDR3, as DNA: TGTGCCAGCAGCCCCCGACAGGACACTGAAGCTTTCTTT.

V is TRBV21-1 and J is TRBJ1-6; TRBD1 reflects the table's D call only, with no check against the DNA. TRBV21-1 is termed a pseudogene. The CDR3 covers 14 residues. CDR3 nucleotide sequence: TGTGCCAGTCTGCAGGGACACTATAATTCACCCCTCCACTTT. Protein product: CASLQGHYNSPLHF.

V usage is TRBV15 and J usage is TRBJ2-7, with D possibly TRBD1 on 6 matching bases. The germline CDR1 and CDR2 sequences are LNHNV and YYDKDF (reference sequence). V lost 2 bases, J lost 1 base, and 9 bases lay in between. The CDR3 loop spans 14 amino acids. For the CDR3, the DNA is TGTGCCACCAGCAGATCAGGGGAGTCCTACGAGCAGTACTTC. Its protein product is CATSRSGESYEQYF. The entire variable domain, with the rest obtained from reference TRBV15 and TRBJ2-7, is as follows: DAMVIQNPRYQVTQFGKPVTLSCSQTLNHNVMYWYQQKSSQAPKLLFHYYDKDFNNEADTPDNFQSRRPNTSFCFLDIRSPGLGDTAMYLCATSRSGESYEQYFGPGTRLTVT.

This clone was detected a few times. The CDR3 DNA is TGTGCCAGCAGCGTAGGGAGGGATGGGCAAAAACTGTTTTTT. Translated: CASSVGRDGQKLFF. The chain combines TRBV9 with TRBJ1-4, with D unclear. V lost 0 bases and J lost 9, with 12 bases in between. This CDR3 spans 14 amino acids. CDR1 and CDR2 from the germline V gene are SGDLS and YYNGEE.

The V call is TRBV5-1, the J call TRBJ1-1; D perhaps matches TRBD1 (6 bases). The V end lost 5 bases, the J end lost 4 bases, and 15 bases lay between the germline ends. The germline V gene encodes CDR1 SGHRS and CDR2 YFSETQ. CDR3 size: 14 residues. This chain's CDR3 is CASSLRGWATEAFF. The CDR3 nucleotides read TGCGCCAGCAGTTTGAGGGGGTGGGCCACTGAAGCTTTCTTT. Together with reference TRBV5-1 and TRBJ1-1, the CDR3 gives the full variable domain: KAGVTQTPRYLIKTRGQQVTLSCSPISGHRSVSWYQQTPGQGLQFLFEYFSETQRNKGNFPGRFSGRQFSNSRSEMNVSTLELGDSALYLCASSLRGWATEAFFGQGTRLTVV.

The V call is TRBV28, the J call TRBJ2-7; D may be TRBD1 (6 bases). Trimming took off 5 bases at V and 3 bases at J, with 23 bases between the two ends. Looked up from germline, CDR1 is MDHEN and CDR2 is SYDVKM. There are 17 residues in the CDR3. This chain's CDR3 is CASSPRNGGGANYEQYF. CDR3 nucleotides: TGTGCCAGCAGTCCCCGAAACGGTGGGGGCGCTAACTACGAGCAGTACTTC.

This chain links TRBV27 with TRBJ2-7; D is possibly TRBD2 (6 bases). V gave up 8 bases and J gave up 2 bases, with 13 bases separating them. Germline assignment: CDR1 MNHEY and CDR2 SMNVEV (reference sequence). The CDR3 covers 13 residues. The chain's CDR3 is CASGWGEAYEQYF. The CDR3 nucleotides read TGTGCCAGCGGCTGGGGGGAGGCCTACGAGCAGTACTTC.

This clone was picked up one time. The V call is TRBV15, the J call TRBJ2-4, with D possibly matching TRBD1 (6 bases). Germline assignment: CDR1 LNHNV and CDR2 YYDKDF (reference sequence). V was shortened by 4 bases and J by 8 bases, with 15 bases between the two germline ends. The CDR3 has 14 residues. The CDR3 spells CATSTRRQEDIQYF. CDR3 coding DNA: TGTGCCACCAGCACCCGAAGACAGGAGGACATTCAGTACTTC.

The V call is TRBV28, the J call TRBJ2-7, with 7 positions matching TRBD1. CDR1 is MDHEN and CDR2 is SYDVKM in the germline V gene. The CDR3 runs to 13 residues. J was trimmed by 5 bases and V by 5 bases; bases with no gene match: 6. The CDR3 region is CASSLWDSNEQYF. CDR3 bases: TGTGCCAGCAGTCTTTGGGACAGCAACGAGCAGTACTTC.

The chain carries TRBV4-1 and TRBJ1-2; 9 bases map to TRBD1. CDR1 is MGHRA, CDR2 YSYEKL, per germline. This CDR3 spans 16 amino acids. Trimming cost V 2 bases and J 4 bases; bases outside gene matches: 8. CDR3 residues: CASSQTQGAQGYGYTF. CDR3 DNA: TGCGCCAGCAGCCAAACACAGGGGGCGCAGGGCTATGGCTACACCTTC.

For the CDR3, the DNA is TGTGCCAGCAGCACCCAGGGACAGGGGGCCTACAATGAGCAGTTCTTC. Translating it yields CASSTQGQGAYNEQFF. V gene TRBV11-2 combines with J gene TRBJ2-1; 11 nucleotides line up with TRBD1. Germline loops: CDR1 SGHAT, CDR2 FQNNGV. The V gene end was trimmed by 5 bases and the J gene end by 2 bases; junction bases not matched to a gene: 5. The CDR3 runs to 16 residues. Combining the CDR3 with reference TRBV11-2 and TRBJ2-1 gives the whole variable domain EAGVAQSPRYKIIEKRQSVAFWCNPISGHATLYWYQQILGQGPKLLIQFQNNGVVDDSQLPKDRFSAERLKGVDSTLKIQPAKLEDSAVYLCASSTQGQGAYNEQFFGPGTRLTVL.

The rearrangement links TRBV9 to TRBJ2-5, with 7 bases aligning to TRBD2. This CDR3 comprises 15 residues. V lost 1 base to trimming and J lost 3 bases; unmatched junction nucleotides: 6. The V gene's germline CDR1 is SGDLS and CDR2 YYNGEE. CDR3 protein: CASSVSGISKETQYF. DNA for the CDR3: TGTGCCAGCAGCGTAAGCGGGATCTCGAAAGAGACCCAGTACTTC.

The V gene is TRBV21-1, the J gene TRBJ2-7; TRBD1 is the table's D call, not checked against the DNA. TRBV21-1 is recorded as a pseudogene. The CDR3 has 15 amino acids. The CDR3: CASIPPRESAYEQYF. The DNA of the CDR3 is TGTGCCAGCATCCCTCCCAGGGAAAGTGCCTACGAGCAGTACTTC.

A remark on this clone: At one end, the junction sequence differs from germline, possibly due to a read error. Other DNA sequences in the same sample also yield this CDR3. The chain employs TRBV7-8 and TRBJ1-4; a possible D gene is TRBD1 (5 bases). Germline assignment: CDR1 SGHVS and CDR2 FQNEAQ. The CDR3 has 15 residues. The DNA of the CDR3 is TGTGCCAGCAGCTTAGAGGCAGGGCCTAATGAAAAGCTGTTTTTT. Its protein product is CASSLEAGPNEKLFF.

CDR3 sequence: CASSGLAGTGELFF. DNA of the CDR3: TGTGCCAGCAGCGGACTAGCGGGCACCGGGGAGCTGTTTTTT. The V gene is TRBV7-2, the J gene TRBJ2-2; 11 nucleotides align to TRBD2. This CDR3 has 14 residues. From germline, CDR1 is SGHTA and CDR2 FQGNSA. After removal of 5 bases from V and 4 bases from J, the junction contained 0 bases not matched to a gene.

This clone was observed a handful of times. The CDR3 spells CATSRDLAGYYGYTF. CDR3 sequence (DNA): TGTGCCACCAGCAGAGATTTGGCAGGATACTATGGCTACACCTTC. This chain links TRBV15 with TRBJ1-2; the D is unclear. Germline values: CDR1 LNHNV, CDR2 YYDKDF (reference sequence). The CDR3 loop spans 15 amino acids. V was cut by 0 bases and J by 3 bases, with 11 bases left in between.

The chain links TRBV4-1 to TRBJ2-2; 8 positions agree with TRBD2. This CDR3 spans 16 amino acids. V shed 4 bases, J shed 3 bases, and the junction held 7 bases outside the gene matches. The germline V gene encodes CDR1 MGHRA and CDR2 YSYEKL. The CDR3 spells CASSRTGGGYTGELFF. The CDR3, as DNA: TGCGCCAGCAGCCGGACGGGGGGGGGCTACACCGGGGAGCTGTTTTTT.

The chain uses TRBV2 and TRBJ1-6; weak D call: TRBD1 (5 bases). V lost 4 bases to trimming and J lost 9 bases, with 10 bases between them. The CDR3 runs 13 residues. In germline, CDR1 is SNHLY, CDR2 FYNNEI. The CDR3 sequence is CASSGGRVSPLHF. CDR3 nucleotide sequence: TGTGCCAGCAGTGGCGGCAGGGTTTCACCCCTCCACTTT. Full variable domain (rest looked up from reference TRBV2 and TRBJ1-6): EPEVTQTPSHQVTQMGQEVILRCVPISNHLYFYWYRQILGQKVEFLVSFYNNEISEKSEIFDDQFSVERPDGSNFTLKIRSTKLEDSAMYFCASSGGRVSPLHFGNGTRLTVT.

The chain has TRBV28 and TRBJ2-3; 7 positions agree with TRBD2. Germline values: CDR1 MDHEN, CDR2 SYDVKM. V lost 5 bases, J lost 4 bases, and 9 bases stayed unmatched. CDR3 length equals 15 residues. The CDR3 reads CASSVRDYQSDTQYF. The CDR3 DNA follows: TGTGCCAGCAGTGTCCGGGACTACCAGTCAGATACGCAGTATTTT.

V usage is TRBV4-2 and J usage is TRBJ2-3; D unclear. CDR1 is LGHNA and CDR2 is YNFKEQ in the germline V gene. The CDR3 covers 13 residues. Trimming shortened V by 0 bases and J by 8 bases, and 9 bases separated the two germline ends. CDR3 DNA sequence: TGTGCCAGCAGCCAAGATCCTCAGCGTACGCAGTATTTT. It encodes CASSQDPQRTQYF.

The V gene is TRBV2, the J gene TRBJ1-2; D unclear. This CDR3 is built from 12 residues. The ends were cut back, 9 bases at V and 6 bases at J, with 14 bases in the middle. Germline CDR1 is SNHLY and CDR2 is FYNNEI. The CDR3 loop reads CASNLGLHGYTF. The CDR3 DNA reads as TGTGCCAGTAATCTTGGGCTGCATGGCTACACCTTC.

The rearrangement joins TRBV6-5 to TRBJ2-2; D unresolved. Germline values: CDR1 MNHEY, CDR2 SVGAGI. V dropped 1 base and J dropped 6 bases, with 9 bases sitting between them. The CDR3 totals 14 residues. In DNA form, the CDR3 reads TGTGCCAGCAGTTACTTCGAGGAAGCCGGGGAGCTGTTTTTT. Its protein is CASSYFEEAGELFF.

This sequence joins TRBV5-1 and TRBJ1-4; 11 bases match TRBD1. The CDR3 spans 14 residues. CDR1 and CDR2 (germline): SGHRS, YFSETQ. The J segment lost 11 bases and the V segment lost 4 bases, leaving 7 bases of the junction unmatched. The CDR3 is CASSRGQGEEKLFF. The CDR3 DNA reads as TGCGCCAGCAGCCGGGGACAGGGGGAGGAGAAACTGTTTTTT.

J is TRBJ2-7 and V is TRBV6-5; D not certain. CDR3 length: 14 residues. V was cut by 2 bases and J by 0 bases, with 8 bases left in between. Germline lookup yields CDR1 MNHEY and CDR2 SVGAGI. The CDR3, as DNA: TGTGCCAGCAGTTACGGCCCTAGCTCCTACGAGCAGTACTTC. As protein: CASSYGPSSYEQYF.

This clone has a single count. The CDR3 nucleotides are TGCGCCAGCAGCTTAGTGCGAGATCGTAATTCACCCCTCCACTTT. This codes for CASSLVRDRNSPLHF. This chain joins TRBV5-1 and TRBJ1-6, with D uncertain. This CDR3 has 15 amino acids. Germline V CDR1 and CDR2: SGHRS, YFSETQ. Trimming removed 2 bases from V and 6 bases from J, with 12 bases in between.

The chain carries TRBV2 and TRBJ1-1, with TRBD1 matching over 7 bases. Trimming removed 6 bases from V and 0 bases from J; junction bases left unmatched: 4. The CDR3 covers 14 residues. Germline V gene sequence: CDR1 SNHLY, CDR2 FYNNEI. This CDR3 is CASRRDRVNTEAFF. Here the CDR3 DNA reads TGTGCCAGCAGAAGGGACAGAGTGAACACTGAAGCTTTCTTT.

The rearrangement uses TRBV5-1 and TRBJ2-7; D unresolved. V lost 1 base and J lost 5, with 16 bases in between. From germline, CDR1 is SGHRS and CDR2 YFSETQ. The CDR3 spans 15 residues. CDR3 region: CASSLSMSAADEQYF. The DNA of the CDR3 is TGCGCCAGCAGCTTGAGTATGTCCGCGGCGGACGAGCAGTACTTC.